The TCR beta chain under discussion was sequenced for a study of high-grade serous ovarian cancer treatment subgroups. The wider study: Each sample yielded on average 7,494 unique TCR beta rearrangements from approximately 13,000 reads. Whole-study findings and limits: Bulk tumor TCR sequencing gave no spatial information. Higher neoantigen levels went with greater TCR clonal relatedness. Different patients shared almost no repertoire; same-patient tumors shared 0.11 to 0.79.

TCRdb keeps only in-frame clones here, not all; method: immunoSEQ multiplex PCR. The sample lists thousands of clones; around 75% were seen once. Concerning this clone: Its antigen is undetermined.

Tumor samples were taken before definitive surgery or chemotherapy. Germline values: CDR1 LNHDA, CDR2 SQIVND (reference sequence). The CDR3 extends over 15 amino acids. V dropped 1 base and J dropped 5 bases, with 14 bases sitting between them. The receptor was derived from a human donor with high-grade serous ovarian cancer. The V call is TRBV19, the J call TRBJ1-1; the D gene is possibly TRBD1 (5 bases). The sequencing input was tumor tissue. The DNA for the CDR3 is TGTGCCAGTAGTATAGCCGGGGCCCGGGGTACTGAAGCTTTCTTT. Translation: CASSIAGARGTEAFF.